These 12 T cell receptor beta chains were all obtained from the same sample, sequenced in a study of shared clonotypes between healthy human individuals. The table came from immunoSEQ multiplex PCR; TCRdb's copy has only in-frame clones and leaves some out. The data show 850,000 to 1,100,000 clones, about 72% seen once. The sequenced sample was memory CD4+ T cells from PBMCs. The sample's subset: CD45RA-negative fraction. These receptor sequences come from a man between 18 and 35 years old in good health. Some clones in this sample may be carry-over from other donors' samples.

V gene TRBV4-2 combines with J gene TRBJ2-2; a possible D gene is TRBD2 (5 bases). V was cut by 3 bases and J by 6 bases, with 17 bases left in between. Germline assignment: CDR1 LGHNA and CDR2 YNFKEQ. This CDR3 contains 16 residues. CDR3: CASSQALEPRSGELFF. The CDR3, as DNA: TGTGCCAGCAGCCAGGCACTAGAGCCAAGGTCCGGGGAGCTGTTTTTT.

The table lists this clone with a few counts. This chain uses TRBV7-3 with TRBJ2-6; 8 nucleotides align to TRBD1. The trim removed 5 bases at V and 3 bases at J, leaving 3 bases unmatched. Germline V CDR1 and CDR2: SGHTA, FQGTGA. The CDR3 length is 15 residues. CDR3 nucleotides: TGTGCCAGCAGCCCAGACAGGGGTGGGGCCAACGTCCTGACTTTC. It encodes CASSPDRGGANVLTF.

The CDR3, as DNA: TGTGCCAGCTCACCCCTAACCGACACAGATACGCAGTATTTT. Translating it yields CASSPLTDTDTQYF. This chain joins TRBV18 and TRBJ2-3; D is uncertain. Between the trimmed V and J ends, which lost 3 bases and 2 bases, there was a span of 9 bases. CDR3 length: 14 amino acids. Germline V gives CDR1 KGHSH, CDR2 LQKENI.

The CDR3: CASSKTEYQETQYF. The CDR3 bases are TGTGCCAGCAGCAAGACAGAATACCAAGAGACCCAGTACTTC. J is TRBJ2-5 and V is TRBV28, with a weak D call TRBD1 (5 bases). V was shortened by 6 bases and J by 0 bases, with 11 bases between the two germline ends. There are 14 residues in the CDR3. Germline-derived CDR1 and CDR2 are MDHEN and SYDVKM.

V is TRBV9 and J is TRBJ2-7; D is undetermined. In germline, CDR1 is SGDLS, CDR2 YYNGEE. The CDR3 totals 13 residues. Trimming took off 0 bases at V and 4 bases at J, with 8 bases between the two ends. The CDR3 protein is CASSVGSQYEQYF. The CDR3 bases are TGTGCCAGCAGCGTAGGGTCCCAATACGAGCAGTACTTC.

For this clone: Other DNA sequences in the same sample also yield this CDR3. This chain uses TRBV15 with TRBJ1-3; no clear D gene. Trimming took 0 bases from V and 0 from J, leaving 6 bases between them. Germline CDR1 reads LNHNV; CDR2 reads YYDKDF (reference sequence). CDR3 size: 15 residues. The CDR3 bases are TGTGCCACCAGCAGAGAGGGGTTCTCTGGAAACACCATATATTTT. Its protein product is CATSREGFSGNTIYF.

The rearrangement links TRBV27 to TRBJ1-4; weak D call: TRBD1 (5 bases). Germline CDR1 is MNHEY and CDR2 is SMNVEV (reference sequence). CDR3 length equals 14 residues. The V end was cut by 5 bases, the J end by 4 bases, with 11 bases between. The CDR3 DNA reads TGTGCCAGCAGTGGAGGGGCGGTTAATGAAAAACTGTTTTTT. It specifies CASSGGAVNEKLFF.

Regarding this clone: The sample holds other DNA sequences that translate to the same CDR3. This chain joins TRBV7-2 and TRBJ2-3, with D tentatively TRBD2 (6 bases). From germline, CDR1 is SGHTA and CDR2 FQGNSA. The V gene lost 1 base and the J gene lost 0 bases, with 8 bases spanning the gap. The CDR3 consists of 15 residues. The CDR3 loop is CASSLVGTSTDTQYF. The CDR3 DNA is TGTGCCAGCAGCTTAGTTGGGACTAGCACAGATACGCAGTATTTT.

This clone occurred once. This rearrangement joins TRBV6-6 to TRBJ2-3; the D gene is possibly TRBD2 (5 bases). Per the germline V gene, CDR1 is MNHNY and CDR2 is SVGAGI (reference sequence). V was cut by 7 bases and J by 2 bases, with 13 bases left in between. CDR3 length: 14 amino acids. CDR3 protein: CASKRLSYTDTQYF. The CDR3 region has the DNA TGTGCCAGCAAGCGGCTCTCGTACACAGATACGCAGTATTTT.

The CDR3 loop is CASIDPGDEKLFF. In DNA form, the CDR3 reads TGTGCCAGCATAGACCCTGGCGACGAAAAACTGTTTTTT. The chain combines TRBV6-6 with TRBJ1-4; no firm D call. V shed 7 bases and J shed 8 bases, with 14 bases lying between them. The length of the CDR3 is 13 residues. From germline, CDR1 is MNHNY and CDR2 SVGAGI (reference sequence).

This chain connects TRBV5-5 to TRBJ1-2; maybe TRBD1 (5 bases). The V end lost 4 bases, the J end lost 2 bases, and 15 bases lay between the germline ends. The CDR3 sequence is 15 residues long. CDR1 and CDR2 (germline): SGHKS, YYEKEE (reference sequence). CDR3 DNA sequence: TGTGCCAGCAGCGCCGTCGGGACGTCGAACTATGGCTACACCTTC. Residues: CASSAVGTSNYGYTF.

The chain couples TRBV6-5 to TRBJ2-1; tentatively, D is TRBD1 (6 bases). CDR3 length equals 12 residues. The germline V and J ends were trimmed by 11 bases and 8 bases, with 16 bases remaining between them. Germline assignment: CDR1 MNHEY and CDR2 SVGAGI. This CDR3 is CASKGDDYEQFF. In DNA, the CDR3 is TGTGCCTCCAAGGGGGACGACTATGAGCAGTTCTTC.